This TCR beta chain was obtained from a study of T cells in Graves' hyperthyroidism and ophthalmopathy. This clonotype was seen repeatedly, ten times or more. Its target is not known. Study results and caveats: Blood also contained most expanded thyroid clonotypes above 0.001.

What was amplified from RNA transcripts were TCR beta CDR3 regions. The HTBI primer set served for first-round RT-PCR of the TCR CDR3. MiXCR, applied by TCRdb to the multiplex PCR reads, yields one record per CDR3 protein. Of around 240,000 distinct CDR3 sequences in the sample, around 15% were seen once. Sequenced sample: blood. The source is a woman younger than 35 with Graves' ophthalmopathy.

The CDR3 sequence is CASSYPGQGDQPQHF. In DNA form, the CDR3 reads TGTGCCAGCAGTTACCCCGGACAGGGCGATCAGCCCCAGCATTTT. The genes are TRBV6-6 and TRBJ1-5; 8 nucleotides align to TRBD1. CDR1 is MNHNY and CDR2 is SVGAGI in the germline V gene (reference sequence). Trimming took 2 bases from V and 5 from J; bases not matched to a gene: 5. The CDR3 is made up of 15 amino acids.